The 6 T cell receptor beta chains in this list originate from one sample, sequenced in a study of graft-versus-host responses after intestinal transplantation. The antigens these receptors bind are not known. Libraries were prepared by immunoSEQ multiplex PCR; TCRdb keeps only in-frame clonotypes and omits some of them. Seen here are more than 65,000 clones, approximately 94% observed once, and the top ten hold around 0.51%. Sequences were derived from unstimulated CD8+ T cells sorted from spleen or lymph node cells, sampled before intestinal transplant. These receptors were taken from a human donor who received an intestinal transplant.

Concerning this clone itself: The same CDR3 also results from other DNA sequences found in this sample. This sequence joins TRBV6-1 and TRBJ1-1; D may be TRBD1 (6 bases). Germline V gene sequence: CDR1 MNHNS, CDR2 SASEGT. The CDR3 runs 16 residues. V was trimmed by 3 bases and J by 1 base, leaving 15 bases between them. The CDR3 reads CASSDAGAKSNTEAFF. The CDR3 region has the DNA TGTGCCAGCAGTGATGCAGGGGCCAAGTCGAACACTGAAGCTTTCTTT.

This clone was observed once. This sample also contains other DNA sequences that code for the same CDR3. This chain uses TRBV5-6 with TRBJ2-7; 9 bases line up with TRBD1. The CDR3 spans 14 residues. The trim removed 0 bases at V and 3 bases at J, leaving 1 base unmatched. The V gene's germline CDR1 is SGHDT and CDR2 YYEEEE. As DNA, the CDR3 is TGTGCCAGCAGCTTGGGGGACAGGGTCTACGAGCAGTACTTC. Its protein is CASSLGDRVYEQYF.

DNA of the CDR3: TGTGCCAGTAGTACCATAGCGGGAGAGGCCGGCGAGCAGTACTTC. Protein: CASSTIAGEAGEQYF. The chain combines TRBV19 with TRBJ2-7; the match to TRBD2 covers 9 bases. J was trimmed by 6 bases and V by 4 bases; bases with no gene match: 10. The CDR3 is 15 residues long. Germline V gene sequence: CDR1 LNHDA, CDR2 SQIVND (reference sequence).

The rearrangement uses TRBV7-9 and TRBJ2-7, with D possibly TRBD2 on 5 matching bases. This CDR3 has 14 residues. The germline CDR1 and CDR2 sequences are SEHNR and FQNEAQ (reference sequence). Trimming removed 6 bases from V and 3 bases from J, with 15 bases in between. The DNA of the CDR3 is TGTGCCAGCAGTCCTACCGGGAACCTCTACGAGCAGTACTTC. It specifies CASSPTGNLYEQYF. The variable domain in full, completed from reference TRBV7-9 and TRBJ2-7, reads DTGVSQNPRHKITKRGQNVTFRCDPISEHNRLYWYRQTLGQGPEFLTYFQNEAQLEKSRLLSDRFSAERPKGSFSTLEIQRTEQGDSAMYLCASSPTGNLYEQYFGPGTRLTVT.

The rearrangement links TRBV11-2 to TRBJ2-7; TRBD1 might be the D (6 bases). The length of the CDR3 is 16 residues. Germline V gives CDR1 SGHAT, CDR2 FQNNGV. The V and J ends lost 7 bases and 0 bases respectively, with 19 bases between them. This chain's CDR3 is CASTKSGAGSSYEQYF. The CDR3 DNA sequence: TGTGCCAGCACCAAATCAGGGGCGGGTAGCTCCTACGAGCAGTACTTC.

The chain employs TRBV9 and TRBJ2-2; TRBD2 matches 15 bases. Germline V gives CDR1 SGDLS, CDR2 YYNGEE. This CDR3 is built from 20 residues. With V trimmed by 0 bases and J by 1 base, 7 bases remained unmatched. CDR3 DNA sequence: TGTGCCAGCAGCGTAGATCCATGGGGACTAGCGGGAGGGAACACCGGGGAGCTGTTTTTT. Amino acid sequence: CASSVDPWGLAGGNTGELFF.